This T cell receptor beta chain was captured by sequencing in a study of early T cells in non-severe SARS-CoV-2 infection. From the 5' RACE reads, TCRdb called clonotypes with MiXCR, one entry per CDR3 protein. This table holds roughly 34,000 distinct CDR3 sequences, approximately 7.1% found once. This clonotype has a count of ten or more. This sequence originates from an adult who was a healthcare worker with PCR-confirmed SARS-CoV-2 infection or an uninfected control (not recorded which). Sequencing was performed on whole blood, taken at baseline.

In DNA, the CDR3 is TGCGCCAGCAGCTCGACGGGGAGTTCACCCCTCCACTTT. This encodes CASSSTGSSPLHF. The chain links TRBV5-1 to TRBJ1-6; D unclear. The CDR3 extends over 13 amino acids. From germline, CDR1 is SGHRS and CDR2 YFSETQ. Between the trimmed V and J ends, which lost 3 bases and 9 bases, there was a span of 10 bases.